This TCR beta chain was captured in a study of T cell responses to AZD1222 COVID-19 vaccine. Clones were sequenced by immunoSEQ multiplex PCR, and TCRdb holds only the in-frame ones, with some missing. The sample contains 150,000 to 200,000 clones, 92% of which appear only once. Points from the study as a whole: A reported finding is that nearly half of spike-specific TCRs target unmutated variant regions.

Worth noting for this clone: The target antigen is unknown.

CDR1 and CDR2 from the germline V gene are MNHEY and SVGAGI. V was pared by 6 bases and J by 4 bases, with 16 bases between. CDR3 length equals 14 residues. This receptor was identified in an adult in good health. The chain has TRBV6-5 and TRBJ2-7; D perhaps matches TRBD1 (5 bases). This specimen consisted of peripheral blood, obtained on day 0 of MenACWY control vaccination. The CDR3 coding sequence is TGTGCCAGCAGACAGCTCGGCAAGGGGTACGAGCAGTACTTC. This translates into CASRQLGKGYEQYF.